This note documents a single T cell receptor (beta chain) sequence. As yet, its antigen is unknown. This entry comes from a study of cytomegalovirus exposure and HLA in healthy donors. Overall study results and limits: According to reports, the classifier identified cytomegalovirus status with high specificity and sensitivity. Overall, approximately 150 TCR beta chains were annotated as cytomegalovirus-associated. For most TCR sequences rarity was the rule, although some public TCRs occurred in many donors.

Generated by immunoSEQ multiplex PCR, the TCRdb table keeps only in-frame clones and is missing some. The sample contains over 200,000 clones, about 90% of which appear only once. CDR3 length: 14 amino acids. V lost 6 bases and J lost 2; bases outside the gene matches: 4. Germline-derived CDR1 and CDR2 are SNHLY and FYNNEI. This chain connects TRBV2 to TRBJ1-5; 7 bases are shared with TRBD1. The clonotype originates from a young woman in good health and CMV-seronegative. Sequencing was performed on PBMCs. The CDR3 loop reads CASRATGGNQPQHF. Written as DNA, the CDR3 is TGTGCCAGCAGGGCTACAGGGGGCAATCAGCCCCAGCATTTT. Complete variable domain (other parts from reference TRBV2 and TRBJ1-5): EPEVTQTPSHQVTQMGQEVILRCVPISNHLYFYWYRQILGQKVEFLVSFYNNEISEKSEIFDDQFSVERPDGSNFTLKIRSTKLEDSAMYFCASRATGGNQPQHFGDGTRLSIL.